A single sample gave rise to the 31 T cell receptor beta chains below, sequenced in a study of cytotoxic CD8 clonotypes in ibrutinib-treated CLL (dated by TCRdb to about 2021). Libraries were made using the immunoSEQ multiplex PCR assay. As stored in TCRdb, this immuneACCESS dataset retains in-frame rearrangements with V and J assigned. A fraction of the clones does not appear; measured against another copy, unresolved V genes explain less than half of the discrepancy, and the remainder lacks a known reason. The sample table records fewer than 90,000 clones; roughly 86% of these occur just once. The top ten hold over 5% of the sample. Specimen: PBMCs, collected before ibrutinib treatment. Receptors were obtained from a human donor with chronic lymphocytic leukemia.

This chain uses TRBV27 with TRBJ2-5; 7 bases map to TRBD2. The length of the CDR3 is 13 residues. With V trimmed by 5 bases and J by 7 bases, 7 bases remained unmatched. Germline CDR1 and CDR2: MNHEY and SMNVEV (reference sequence). CDR3 residues: CASSGGLTGTQYF. The CDR3 nucleotides are TGTGCCAGCAGTGGGGGACTAACAGGGACCCAGTACTTC.

This clone appeared a few times. The chain joins TRBV7-9 to TRBJ2-1, with TRBD2 matching 9 bases. Trimming removed 6 bases from V and 7 bases from J; junction bases left unmatched: 13. Germline-derived CDR1 and CDR2 are SEHNR and FQNEAQ (reference sequence). The CDR3 extends over 16 amino acids. CDR3 loop: CASSQLSGRFDNEQFF. CDR3 nucleotide sequence: TGTGCCAGCAGTCAGTTGAGCGGGAGGTTTGATAATGAGCAGTTCTTC.

The DNA for the CDR3 is TGTGCCAGCAGCGCAGGCCCCTATGGCTACACCTTC. It specifies CASSAGPYGYTF. The chain uses TRBV7-9 and TRBJ1-2; D uncertain. Deletions cut 5 bases from V and 4 bases from J, with 8 bases between. The CDR3 has 12 residues. Per germline, CDR1 SEHNR and CDR2 FQNEAQ (reference sequence).

The gene calls are TRBV7-3 and TRBJ2-7; TRBD1 matches 8 bases. J lost 5 bases, V lost 5 bases, and 11 bases had no gene match. Germline CDR1 reads SGHTA; CDR2 reads FQGTGA. The CDR3 loop spans 15 amino acids. The CDR3 sequence: CASSLGSLTGDEQYF. CDR3 in DNA: TGTGCCAGCAGCCTTGGGTCGTTGACAGGGGACGAGCAGTACTTC.

The V call is TRBV7-2, the J call TRBJ2-5; 7 bases are a match to TRBD1. This CDR3 has 14 residues. The V and J ends lost 5 bases and 5 bases, in that order; junction bases with no gene match: 8. Germline CDR1 is SGHTA and CDR2 is FQGNSA. The CDR3 DNA reads TGTGCCAGCAGCCTCCAGGGGGATAGGGAGACCCAGTACTTC. Translated, it gives CASSLQGDRETQYF.

The V and J genes are TRBV6-1 and TRBJ1-5; 11 positions agree with TRBD1. The CDR3 spans 15 residues. Unmatched junction bases numbered 7, after V lost 6 bases and J lost 6 bases. Germline CDR1 and CDR2: MNHNS and SASEGT. The CDR3 DNA follows: TGTGCCAGCAGCAACCGGGACAGGGGGACTCAGCCCCAGCATTTT. Protein product: CASSNRDRGTQPQHF.

The rearrangement joins TRBV11-2 to TRBJ1-1; possibly TRBD1 for D (5 bases). The V gene lost 5 bases and the J gene lost 3 bases, with 13 bases spanning the gap. The CDR3 is made up of 14 amino acids. Germline CDR1 and CDR2: SGHAT and FQNNGV. DNA of the CDR3: TGTGCCAGCAGCCCCAGGGTTGGTCACACTGAAGCTTTCTTT. It specifies CASSPRVGHTEAFF.

This chain uses TRBV7-2 with TRBJ1-2, with TRBD1 as a possible D gene (6 bases). Germline CDR1 and CDR2: SGHTA and FQGNSA. The V and J ends lost 5 bases and 9 bases respectively, with 22 bases between them. The CDR3 totals 15 residues. CDR3 region: CASSPGGRTGASYTF. The CDR3 bases are TGTGCCAGCAGCCCGGGGGGCAGGACGGGCGCGAGCTACACCTTC.

The chain employs TRBV2 and TRBJ1-1; unclear D gene. Germline V gives CDR1 SNHLY, CDR2 FYNNEI. V was clipped by 5 bases and J by 3 bases, with 13 bases between them. This CDR3 contains 14 residues. The CDR3 region is CASSLSDTYTEAFF. In DNA form, the CDR3 reads TGTGCCAGCAGTTTAAGTGACACTTACACTGAAGCTTTCTTT.

The rearrangement joins TRBV2 to TRBJ2-3; possibly TRBD2 for D (7 bases). V was trimmed by 3 bases and J by 3 bases, leaving 13 bases between them. Germline CDR1 SNHLY, CDR2 FYNNEI. CDR3 length: 15 residues. CDR3 nucleotide sequence: TGTGCCAGCAGTGAGGAGGGAGGGGGGACAGATACGCAGTATTTT. It yields the protein CASSEEGGGTDTQYF.

J is TRBJ1-2 and V is TRBV5-1; 9 bases line up with TRBD1. In germline, CDR1 is SGHRS, CDR2 YFSETQ. The V gene end was trimmed by 4 bases and the J gene end by 2 bases; junction bases not matched to a gene: 3. The CDR3 contains 14 residues. The CDR3: CASSRGTGNYGYTF. CDR3 in DNA: TGCGCCAGCAGCCGTGGGACAGGGAACTATGGCTACACCTTC.

For the CDR3, the DNA is TGTGCCAGCAGTGAAGTCGTCAGCGGTGGCTACACCTTC. This translates into CASSEVVSGGYTF. The rearrangement links TRBV6-1 to TRBJ1-2; D is uncertain. The length of the CDR3 is 13 residues. Trimming stripped 1 base from V and 7 bases from J, with 10 bases between. Germline values: CDR1 MNHNS, CDR2 SASEGT.

V usage is TRBV28 and J usage is TRBJ1-2; 8 nucleotides agree with TRBD1. The CDR3 covers 12 residues. CDR1 is MDHEN, CDR2 SYDVKM, per germline. Losses at the gene ends were 8 bases for V and 6 bases for J; bases not matched to a gene: 5. Here the CDR3 reads CASGWTGNGYTF. In DNA form, the CDR3 reads TGTGCCAGCGGGTGGACAGGGAATGGCTACACCTTC.

The chain has TRBV9 and TRBJ2-3; tentative D call: TRBD1 (6 bases). Germline CDR1 SGDLS, CDR2 YYNGEE. The V end was cut by 1 base, the J end by 2 bases, with 14 bases between. The CDR3 loop spans 16 amino acids. CDR3 DNA sequence: TGTGCCAGCAGCGTACAGTTCAGGGGTCCCACAGATACGCAGTATTTT. This gives the protein CASSVQFRGPTDTQYF.

The chain carries TRBV7-9 and TRBJ2-7, with D possibly matching TRBD1 (6 bases). The CDR3 is 15 amino acids. Looked up from germline, CDR1 is SEHNR and CDR2 is FQNEAQ (reference sequence). Trimming took 5 bases from V and 2 from J, leaving 16 bases between them. The chain's CDR3 is CASSQGTYKAYEQYF. The CDR3 region has the DNA TGTGCCAGCAGCCAGGGGACGTACAAAGCCTACGAGCAGTACTTC.

A single count supports this clone. The chain uses TRBV10-3 and TRBJ1-2, with 8 bases aligning to TRBD1. Germline V lookup: CDR1 ENHRY, CDR2 SYGVKD. The CDR3 has 16 amino acids. The V and J ends lost 8 bases and 2 bases, in that order; junction bases with no gene match: 13. The CDR3 DNA reads as TGTGCCATCTCCTACGCTACAGGGGGTAAGAACTATGGCTACACCTTC. Translated, it gives CAISYATGGKNYGYTF.

This chain connects TRBV19 to TRBJ2-2, with D unresolved. V shed 8 bases and J shed 3 bases, with 7 bases lying between them. Germline V gene data show CDR1 as LNHDA and CDR2 as SQIVND (reference sequence). The CDR3 consists of 12 residues. The CDR3 loop is CASGTDTGELFF. The CDR3 nucleotides read TGTGCCAGTGGCACTGACACCGGGGAGCTGTTTTTT.

The chain employs TRBV2 and TRBJ2-7; D may be TRBD1 (6 bases). The ends were cut back, 3 bases at V and 3 bases at J, with 9 bases in the middle. The CDR3 has 13 amino acids. The germline V gene has CDR1 SNHLY and CDR2 FYNNEI. This CDR3 reads CASSDFRGYEQYF. The CDR3 DNA reads as TGTGCCAGCAGTGACTTCAGGGGCTACGAGCAGTACTTC.

The V call is TRBV19, the J call TRBJ2-7, with D possibly TRBD2 on 5 matching bases. Looked up from germline, CDR1 is LNHDA and CDR2 is SQIVND (reference sequence). V gave up 4 bases and J gave up 3 bases, with 13 bases separating them. This CDR3 has 14 residues. CDR3 in amino acids: CASSTRGFDYEQYF. CDR3 DNA sequence: TGTGCCAGTAGTACCCGGGGATTCGACTACGAGCAGTACTTC.

This chain joins TRBV7-2 and TRBJ2-5, with D unclear. This CDR3 is 12 amino acids long. The germline CDR1 and CDR2 sequences are SGHTA and FQGNSA. V was trimmed by 5 bases and J by 4 bases, leaving 8 bases between them. This CDR3 is CASSATLETQYF. CDR3 DNA sequence: TGTGCCAGCAGCGCAACCTTAGAGACCCAGTACTTC.

This clone turned up a few times. The J gene is TRBJ2-5, the V gene TRBV5-4; no firm D call. CDR1 and CDR2 from the germline V gene are SGHNT and YYREEE (reference sequence). This CDR3 has 12 residues. V lost 3 bases to trimming and J lost 2 bases, with 5 bases between them. The CDR3 sequence is CASSSLQETQYF. The CDR3 nucleotides are TGTGCCAGCAGCTCCCTGCAAGAGACCCAGTACTTC.

The V and J genes are TRBV19 and TRBJ2-1; 14 bases align to TRBD2. Germline CDR1 is LNHDA and CDR2 is SQIVND (reference sequence). This CDR3 has 14 residues. Germline trimming cut 7 bases from V and 8 bases from J; bases unmatched to any gene: 4. The CDR3 DNA reads as TGTGCCAGTAAGACTAGCGGGAGGGTATATGAGCAGTTCTTC. Its translation is CASKTSGRVYEQFF.

V is TRBV6-5 and J is TRBJ1-5; no clear D. Germline-derived CDR1 and CDR2 are MNHEY and SVGAGI. There are 14 residues in the CDR3. Deletions cut 0 bases from V and 3 bases from J, with 6 bases between. The CDR3 loop reads CASSYSMPNQPQHF. In DNA, the CDR3 is TGTGCCAGCAGTTACTCGATGCCCAATCAGCCCCAGCATTTT.

J is TRBJ1-2 and V is TRBV5-1, with 7 bases aligning to TRBD1. The ends lost 4 bases at V and 5 bases at J; junction bases unmatched: 11. CDR3 size: 15 residues. The germline gives CDR1 SGHRS, CDR2 YFSETQ. CDR3: CASSPGQVGEYGYTF. The CDR3 DNA reads as TGCGCCAGCAGCCCTGGACAGGTCGGGGAATATGGCTACACCTTC.

The CDR3 loop is CASGQRGTVEAFF. CDR3 DNA sequence: TGTGCTAGTGGTCAACGTGGGACTGTGGAAGCTTTCTTT. This sequence joins TRBV12-5 and TRBJ1-1; TRBD1 might be the D (5 bases). Per the germline V gene, CDR1 is LGHNT and CDR2 is FRNRAP. The CDR3 is 13 amino acids. V lost 5 bases and J lost 8, with 15 bases in between.

The rearrangement joins TRBV6-5 to TRBJ1-4; TRBD1 matches at 9 bases. The germline V gene has CDR1 MNHEY and CDR2 SVGAGI. The CDR3 has 15 amino acids. V trimming: 6 bases; J trimming: 8 bases; junction bases outside the gene matches: 10. For the CDR3, the DNA is TGTGCCAGCAGGGGGACAGGGACGCTACAAGAAAAACTGTTTTTT. It translates to CASRGTGTLQEKLFF.

This chain links TRBV7-3 with TRBJ2-7; TRBD2 agrees at 15 bases. The CDR3 runs 14 residues. Trimming at V came to 5 bases and at J to 6 bases, leaving 2 bases not matched to a gene. Germline V lookup: CDR1 SGHTA, CDR2 FQGTGA. CDR3 nucleotides: TGTGCCAGCAGCCCGGGACTAGCGGGAGGCGAGCAGTACTTC. The encoded protein is CASSPGLAGGEQYF.

This clone has just a few counts. The gene calls are TRBV18 and TRBJ2-6; the match to TRBD1 covers 7 bases. The length of the CDR3 is 17 residues. Trimming took 2 bases from V and 4 from J; bases not matched to a gene: 8. From germline, CDR1 is KGHSH and CDR2 LQKENI. DNA for the CDR3: TGTGCCAGCTCACCATTGAGACAGGGCCTCGGGGCCAACGTCCTGACTTTC. Amino acids: CASSPLRQGLGANVLTF.

This clone was detected only once. This chain's CDR3 is CASSTEGNNEKLFF. CDR3 nucleotide sequence: TGTGCCAGCAGTACAGAGGGCAATAATGAAAAACTGTTTTTT. The V gene is TRBV6-1, the J gene TRBJ1-4; D ambiguous. Trimming took 5 bases from V and 4 from J, leaving 11 bases between them. Germline V CDR1 and CDR2: MNHNS, SASEGT. This CDR3 is 14 amino acids long.

A few counts support this clone. The V and J genes are TRBV2 and TRBJ1-1; weak D call: TRBD1 (6 bases). The V end lost 6 bases, the J end lost 5 bases, and 16 bases lay between the germline ends. The CDR3 consists of 14 residues. Germline CDR1 SNHLY, CDR2 FYNNEI. CDR3 coding DNA: TGTGCCAGCAGGACCTACAGGGATCGGACTGAAGCTTTCTTT. Residues: CASRTYRDRTEAFF.

This clone has a single count. The chain recombines TRBV28 with TRBJ2-7, with 9 bases identical to TRBD2. The CDR3 has 19 residues. Germline V gene lookup returns CDR1 MDHEN and CDR2 SYDVKM. Germline trimming cut 8 bases from V and 1 base from J; bases unmatched to any gene: 21. The CDR3 sequence is CASYATGLAAGRASYEQYF. The CDR3 region has the DNA TGTGCCAGCTACGCCACGGGACTAGCTGCAGGAAGGGCTTCCTACGAGCAGTACTTC.